The subject of this entry is one TCR beta chain. These data come from a study of blood T cell repertoires in COVID-19. For the study at large: From the United States, Italy and Spain came samples of acute and convalescent COVID-19. Sources were T cells, B-cell-depleted T cells, or PBMCs; the material itself was cDNA or gDNA.

As handled by the study authors: Estimation of nucleated cell counts relied on the amplification of reference gene primers. This table comes from immunoSEQ multiplex PCR, and its TCRdb copy is limited to in-frame clones, with some not included. Clonal size and the V and J genes are those of that table, whereas D and trimming came from the DNA. The profile covers more than 85,000 clones, with more than 75% appearing a single time and 9.5% to 10% taken by the ten largest. Germline V CDR1 and CDR2: MNHEY, SVGAGI. The CDR3 consists of 14 residues. Trimming pared 2 bases from V and 4 bases from J, leaving 9 bases between.

Sequencing was done on a sample of peripheral blood. This receptor was taken from a man in his sixties with active or convalescent COVID-19. The rearrangement links TRBV6-5 to TRBJ2-1; the D gene is possibly TRBD2 (6 bases). The CDR3 coding sequence is TGTGCCAGCAGTTACCGCGGGGAGTACAATGAGCAGTTCTTC. It encodes CASSYRGEYNEQFF.